This T cell receptor (beta chain) was identified in a study of post-analysis software for immune sequencing data. Broader study findings: Patients had higher frequencies than controls of about 5 TRBV segments, including TRBV5-6, TRBV5-1 and TRBV20-1. Controls significantly exceeded multiple sclerosis patients in normalized Chao1 diversity.

Incorporated into the TCR beta cDNA libraries were unique molecular identifiers, which served to reduce PCR and sequencing biases. Roughly 450,000 cDNA molecules were recovered from an input of roughly 0.95 to 10 million T cells. Each CDR3 protein gets one entry after TCRdb re-called the PCR reads with MiXCR. The sample lists under 650,000 distinct CDR3 sequences, 44% occurring once. Remarks on this clonotype: Its target is unknown.

V shed 7 bases and J 6 bases; nucleotides not matched to a gene: 9. The germline gives CDR1 MNHNY, CDR2 SVGAGI (reference sequence). The CDR3 extends over 14 amino acids. The sample was blood. This receptor was obtained from a girl aged 5 to 17 with multiple sclerosis. The rearrangement joins TRBV6-6 to TRBJ1-2; 9 nucleotides agree with TRBD1. CDR3 DNA: TGTGCCAGCACAATACAGGGGGCAGGAAATGGCTACACCTTC. Protein sequence: CASTIQGAGNGYTF.